The 12 T cell receptor beta chains given below trace back to one sample, sequenced in a study of blood T cell repertoires in COVID-19. Method: immunoSEQ multiplex PCR; TCRdb's copy keeps in-frame clones and lacks some. There are tens of thousands of clones in the sample; around 85% occur only once, and just over 3% lies in the top ten. Sequenced sample: peripheral blood. The receptors here all came from a woman of 80 years or more with COVID-19, enrolled during active disease.

The rearrangement uses TRBV10-3 and TRBJ2-1; 10 positions match TRBD2. Germline V gene sequence: CDR1 ENHRY, CDR2 SYGVKD. The trim removed 6 bases at V and 8 bases at J, leaving 4 bases unmatched. The CDR3 sequence is 13 residues long. The CDR3 is CAIRASGGDEQFF. The CDR3 nucleotides are TGTGCCATCAGGGCTAGCGGGGGCGATGAGCAGTTCTTC.

This clone was recorded once. The V call is TRBV5-1, the J call TRBJ2-7; the D gene is possibly TRBD2 (5 bases). Germline V gene lookup returns CDR1 SGHRS and CDR2 YFSETQ. The CDR3 extends over 13 amino acids. V lost 4 bases to trimming and J lost 2 bases, with 10 bases between them. CDR3 residues: CASSTGKAYEQYF. CDR3 nucleotide sequence: TGCGCCAGCAGCACCGGGAAGGCCTACGAGCAGTACTTC.

V gene TRBV10-3 combines with J gene TRBJ1-2; 9 bases line up with TRBD1. Germline V gene lookup returns CDR1 ENHRY and CDR2 SYGVKD. This CDR3 has 15 amino acids. The junction had 7 bases not matched to a gene; V was cut back by 7 bases and J by 1 base. The CDR3 region is CAIKWGQGFNYGYTF. The CDR3 DNA follows: TGTGCCATCAAGTGGGGACAGGGTTTTAACTATGGCTACACCTTC.

V gene TRBV19 combines with J gene TRBJ1-2; 9 bases agree with TRBD1. V was clipped by 7 bases and J by 5 bases; unmatched bases: 8. The CDR3 sequence is 14 residues long. Looked up from germline, CDR1 is LNHDA and CDR2 is SQIVND (reference sequence). CDR3 coding DNA: TGTGCCAGTACCAAGACAGGGGGTTTGTATGGCTACACCTTC. Residues: CASTKTGGLYGYTF.

The chain carries TRBV4-1 and TRBJ2-7; 11 bases agree with TRBD2. The length of the CDR3 is 15 residues. The ends lost 6 bases at V and 1 base at J; junction bases unmatched: 5. Per the germline V gene, CDR1 is MGHRA and CDR2 is YSYEKL. The CDR3 spells CASRPGTSGSYEQYF. DNA of the CDR3: TGCGCCAGCAGACCCGGGACTAGCGGTTCCTACGAGCAGTACTTC.

The genes are TRBV16 and TRBJ1-2; D is perhaps TRBD1 (5 bases). Trimming stripped 0 bases from V and 8 bases from J, with 10 bases between. There are 13 residues in the CDR3. Germline V CDR1 and CDR2: KGHSY, FQNENV. The CDR3 here is CASSQSPDTGYTF. In DNA form, the CDR3 reads TGTGCCAGCAGCCAATCCCCGGACACAGGCTACACCTTC. The complete variable domain, with remaining parts taken from reference TRBV16 and TRBJ1-2, reads GEEVAQTPKHLVRGEGQKAKLYCAPIKGHSYVFWYQQVLKNEFKFLISFQNENVFDETGMPKERFSAKCLPNSPCSLEIQATKLEDSAVYFCASSQSPDTGYTFGSGTRLTVV.

This clone has a single count. This sequence joins TRBV5-1 and TRBJ2-1, with a weak D call TRBD2 (6 bases). Trimming took off 0 bases at V and 1 base at J, with 11 bases between the two ends. CDR3 length: 16 amino acids. Germline lookup yields CDR1 SGHRS and CDR2 YFSETQ. CDR3: CASSLVGGTSYNEQFF. The CDR3, as DNA: TGCGCCAGCAGCTTGGTGGGCGGGACGTCCTACAATGAGCAGTTCTTC.

J is TRBJ1-3 and V is TRBV6-1; D remains ambiguous. Germline assignment: CDR1 MNHNS and CDR2 SASEGT. CDR3 size: 16 residues. Trimming took 2 bases from V and 0 from J, leaving 11 bases between them. CDR3 loop: CASSELGRSSGNTIYF. In nucleotides, the CDR3 is TGTGCCAGCAGTGAATTAGGCCGGAGCTCTGGAAACACCATATATTTT.

This sequence joins TRBV5-1 and TRBJ2-7; no definite D call. V shed 2 bases and J shed 0 bases, with 12 bases lying between them. CDR3 size: 15 residues. Germline CDR1 reads SGHRS; CDR2 reads YFSETQ. The CDR3 here is CASSFGQPNSYEQYF. DNA of the CDR3: TGCGCCAGCAGCTTTGGGCAACCAAACTCCTACGAGCAGTACTTC.

The chain carries TRBV24-1 and TRBJ2-7, with 14 bases lining up with TRBD2. J gave up 4 bases and V 4 bases, and 2 bases lay outside the gene matches. From germline, CDR1 is KGHDR and CDR2 SFDVKD. CDR3 length: 15 amino acids. In DNA, the CDR3 is TGTGCCACCAGTGACCGGACTAGCGGGAGGTACGAGCAGTACTTC. As protein: CATSDRTSGRYEQYF.

This clone was recorded once. The rearrangement uses TRBV20-1 and TRBJ2-1, with unresolved D. The CDR3 has 13 residues. V lost 3 bases and J 8 bases, leaving 14 bases between the germline ends. Per the germline V gene, CDR1 is DFQATT and CDR2 is SNEGSKA (reference sequence). The CDR3 DNA reads TGCAGTGCTAGTAGCCCCCGTTACGATGAGCAGTTCTTC. Translation: CSASSPRYDEQFF.

V and J are TRBV5-1 and TRBJ2-3, with 11 bases identical to TRBD2. CDR3 length equals 16 residues. V lost 4 bases, J lost 2 bases, and 6 bases stayed unmatched. CDR1 SGHRS and CDR2 YFSETQ come from the germline V gene. CDR3 in amino acids: CASSQLAGVITDTQYF. The CDR3 bases are TGCGCCAGCAGCCAACTAGCGGGAGTGATCACAGATACGCAGTATTTT.